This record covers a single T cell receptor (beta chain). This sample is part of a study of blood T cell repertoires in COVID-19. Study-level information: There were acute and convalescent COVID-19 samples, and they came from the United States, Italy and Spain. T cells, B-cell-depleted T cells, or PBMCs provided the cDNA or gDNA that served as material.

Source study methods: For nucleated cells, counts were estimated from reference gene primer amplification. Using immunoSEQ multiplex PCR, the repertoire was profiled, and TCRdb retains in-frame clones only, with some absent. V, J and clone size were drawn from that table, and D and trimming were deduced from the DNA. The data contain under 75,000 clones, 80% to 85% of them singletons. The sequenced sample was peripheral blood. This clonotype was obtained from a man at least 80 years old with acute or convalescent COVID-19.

Here the CDR3 DNA reads TGTGCCAGCAGCGACCGGGACATTAATGAAAAACTGTTTTTT. Its protein is CASSDRDINEKLFF. The V gene is TRBV21-1, the J gene TRBJ1-4; TRBD1 reflects the table's D call only, with no check against the DNA. TRBV21-1 counts as a pseudogene. CDR3 size: 14 residues.